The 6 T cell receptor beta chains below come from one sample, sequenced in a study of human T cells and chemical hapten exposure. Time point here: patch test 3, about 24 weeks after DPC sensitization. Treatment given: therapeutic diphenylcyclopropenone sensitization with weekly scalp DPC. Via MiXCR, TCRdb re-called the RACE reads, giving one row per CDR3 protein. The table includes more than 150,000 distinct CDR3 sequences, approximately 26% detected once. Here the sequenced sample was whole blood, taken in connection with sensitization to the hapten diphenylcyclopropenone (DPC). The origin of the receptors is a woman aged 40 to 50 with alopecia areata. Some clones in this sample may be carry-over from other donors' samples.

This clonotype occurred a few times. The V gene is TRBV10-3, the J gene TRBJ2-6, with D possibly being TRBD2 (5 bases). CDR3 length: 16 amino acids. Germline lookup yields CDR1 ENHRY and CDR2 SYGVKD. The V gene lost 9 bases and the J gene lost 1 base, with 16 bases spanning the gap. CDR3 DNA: TGTGCCATAGGAGGAGGTCGGGCATCTGGGGCCAACGTCCTGACTTTC. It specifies CAIGGGRASGANVLTF.

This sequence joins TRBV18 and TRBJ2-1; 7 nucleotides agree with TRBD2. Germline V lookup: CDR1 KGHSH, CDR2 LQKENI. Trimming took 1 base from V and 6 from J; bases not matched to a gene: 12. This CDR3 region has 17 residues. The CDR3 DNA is TGTGCCAGCTCACCACGGGGAGGGGCCGGTTCGGGCAATGAGCAGTTCTTC. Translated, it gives CASSPRGGAGSGNEQFF.

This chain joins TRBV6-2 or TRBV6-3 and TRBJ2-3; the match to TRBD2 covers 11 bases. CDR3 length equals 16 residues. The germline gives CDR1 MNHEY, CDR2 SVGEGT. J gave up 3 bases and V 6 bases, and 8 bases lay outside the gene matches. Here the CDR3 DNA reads TGTGCCAGCAGATATAGCGGGAGGGATCCGACAGATACGCAGTATTTT. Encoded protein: CASRYSGRDPTDTQYF.

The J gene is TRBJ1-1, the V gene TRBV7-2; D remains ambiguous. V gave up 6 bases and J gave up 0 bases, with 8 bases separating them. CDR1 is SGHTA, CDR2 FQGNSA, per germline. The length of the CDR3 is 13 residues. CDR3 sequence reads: CASREGMNTEAFF. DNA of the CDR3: TGTGCCAGCAGGGAAGGCATGAACACTGAAGCTTTCTTT.

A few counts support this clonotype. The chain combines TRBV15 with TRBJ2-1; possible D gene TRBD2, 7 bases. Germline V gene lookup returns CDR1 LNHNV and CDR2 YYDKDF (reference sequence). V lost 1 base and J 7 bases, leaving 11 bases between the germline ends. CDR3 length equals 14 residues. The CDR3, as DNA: TGTGCCACCAGCAGAGTCAGGGGAGGGAATGAGCAGTTCTTC. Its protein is CATSRVRGGNEQFF.

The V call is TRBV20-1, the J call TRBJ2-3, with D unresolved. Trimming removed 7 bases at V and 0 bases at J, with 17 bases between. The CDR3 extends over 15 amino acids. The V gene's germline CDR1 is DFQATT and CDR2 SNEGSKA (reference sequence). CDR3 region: CSGLERKASTDTQYF. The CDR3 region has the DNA TGCAGTGGACTCGAAAGGAAAGCTAGCACAGATACGCAGTATTTT.